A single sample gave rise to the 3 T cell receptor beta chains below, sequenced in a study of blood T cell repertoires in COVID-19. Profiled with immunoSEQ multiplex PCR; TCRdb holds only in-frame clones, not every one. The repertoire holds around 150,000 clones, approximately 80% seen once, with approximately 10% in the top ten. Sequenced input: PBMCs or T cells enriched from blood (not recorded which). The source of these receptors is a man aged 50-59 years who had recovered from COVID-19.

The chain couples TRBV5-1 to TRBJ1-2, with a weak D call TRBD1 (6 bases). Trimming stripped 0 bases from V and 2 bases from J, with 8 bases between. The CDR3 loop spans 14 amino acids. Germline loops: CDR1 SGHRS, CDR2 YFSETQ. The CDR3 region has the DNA TGCGCCAGCAGCTTGGATGGACAGAACTATGGCTACACCTTC. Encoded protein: CASSLDGQNYGYTF.

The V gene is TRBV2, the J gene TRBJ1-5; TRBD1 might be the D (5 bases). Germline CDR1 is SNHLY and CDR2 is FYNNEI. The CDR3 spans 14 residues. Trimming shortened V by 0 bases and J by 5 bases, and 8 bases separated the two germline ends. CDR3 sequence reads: CASSEAGVDQPQHF. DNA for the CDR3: TGTGCCAGCAGTGAAGCAGGGGTGGATCAGCCCCAGCATTTT.

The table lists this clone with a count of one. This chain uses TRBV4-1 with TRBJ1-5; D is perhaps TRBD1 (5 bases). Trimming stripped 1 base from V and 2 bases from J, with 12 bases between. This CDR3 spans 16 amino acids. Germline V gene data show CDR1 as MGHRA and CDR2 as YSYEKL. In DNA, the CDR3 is TGCGCCAGCAGCCAAGTACCAGGGAACGGCAATCAGCCCCAGCATTTT. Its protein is CASSQVPGNGNQPQHF.